This T cell receptor (beta chain) was sequenced for a study of regulatory T cells in long-lasting Graves disease. Study as a whole: Those Graves' patients who were newly diagnosed had been on antithyroid drugs under 3 months.

This CDR3 spans 14 amino acids. V gave up 2 bases and J gave up 14 bases, with 16 bases separating them. Germline lookup yields CDR1 LGHDT and CDR2 YNNKEL (reference sequence). Arm-PCR of CDR3 regions with iRepertoire HTBI primers generated TCR beta libraries. TCRdb recomputed calls from the multiplex PCR reads with MiXCR, one row per CDR3 protein. The table shows fewer than 450,000 distinct CDR3 sequences, with 15% occurring only once. Documented time point: newly diagnosed GD, antithyroid drugs for less than 3 months. From RNA extracted from PBMCs, the TCR library was made. These data also formed part of another study, on T cells in Graves' hyperthyroidism and ophthalmopathy.

The gene calls are TRBV3-1 and TRBJ1-6; maybe TRBD1 (5 bases). This receptor was obtained from a woman aged 40-49 years with Graves disease. The sequenced sample was peripheral blood mononuclear cells (PBMCs), obtained at new diagnosis, from a patient treated with antithyroid drugs. The CDR3 loop is CASSQSGGRPSLHF. Written as DNA, the CDR3 is TGTGCCAGCAGCCAATCCGGGGGTCGCCCGTCCCTCCACTTT. The full variable domain, rest sourced from reference TRBV3-1 and TRBJ1-6, is DTAVSQTPKYLVTQMGNDKSIKCEQNLGHDTMYWYKQDSKKFLKIMFSYNNKELIINETVPNRFSPKSPDKAHLNLHINSLELGDSAVYFCASSQSGGRPSLHFGNGTRLTVT.